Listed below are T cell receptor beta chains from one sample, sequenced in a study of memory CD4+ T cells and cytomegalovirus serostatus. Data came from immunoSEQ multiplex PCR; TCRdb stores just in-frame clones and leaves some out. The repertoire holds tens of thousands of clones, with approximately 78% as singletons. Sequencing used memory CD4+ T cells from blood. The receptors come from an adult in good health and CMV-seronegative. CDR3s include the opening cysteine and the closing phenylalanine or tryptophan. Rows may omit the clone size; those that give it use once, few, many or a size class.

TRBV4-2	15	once	CASSQTGGTNEKLFF
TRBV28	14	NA	CASSFVLSRGTQYF
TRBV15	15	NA	CATSRDKSGRETQYF
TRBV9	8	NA	CAPQEQFF
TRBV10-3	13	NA	CAITPGATDTQYF
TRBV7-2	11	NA	CASSLSWRQFF
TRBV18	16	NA	CASSPPSGPSGNTIYF
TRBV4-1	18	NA	CASSQDRGRQVGDTEAFF
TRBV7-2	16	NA	CASSLDSGASGNTIYF
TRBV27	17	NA	CASSSAKGQAHNQPQHF
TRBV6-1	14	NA	CASNYGEGSLEAFF
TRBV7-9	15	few	CASSSLGLRTDTQYF
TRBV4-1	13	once	CASSQGRKETQYF
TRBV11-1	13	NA	CASSRDLDNEQFF
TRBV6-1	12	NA	CASSEGRYEQYF
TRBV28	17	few	CASTQPLRGLGGNTIYF
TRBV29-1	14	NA	CSVDVAGTTDTQYF
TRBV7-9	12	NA	CASSYGQGGYTF
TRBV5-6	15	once	CASSGGTSGRETQYF
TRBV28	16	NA	CASSLVAGVTPNEQFF
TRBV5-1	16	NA	CASSLGRGPSTDTQYF
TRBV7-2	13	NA	CASSRWTSYEQYF
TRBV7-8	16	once	CASSLVAGAISYEQYF
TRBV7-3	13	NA	CASSLVGGSEAFF
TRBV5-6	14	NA	CASSLDRTGGEQYF
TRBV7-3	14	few	CASSKGQMAGELFF
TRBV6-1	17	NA	CASSATGTGGGLHGYTF
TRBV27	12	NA	CASRGGPSEQFF
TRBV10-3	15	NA	CAISDQRTSSYEQYF
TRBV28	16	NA	CASSPGSMGGRETQYF
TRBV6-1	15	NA	CASSDWANSNQPQHF
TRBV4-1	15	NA	CASSPRGVVNQPQHF
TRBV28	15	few	CASSVPGQGQETQYF
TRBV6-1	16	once	CASSGYPGQGYLGQYF
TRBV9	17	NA	CASSVSPLAGVGETQYF
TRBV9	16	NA	CASSVGGRGGTGELFF
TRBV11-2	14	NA	CASRPPTPNNEQFF
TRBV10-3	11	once	CAISGGWEQYF
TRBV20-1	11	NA	CSANNLGTQHF
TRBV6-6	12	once	CASSYESNEQFF
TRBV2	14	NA	CASIAGESNTEAFF
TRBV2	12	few	CASSGVGYGYTF
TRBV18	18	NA	CASSETGGLGGRRYEQYF